This T cell receptor beta chain was captured by sequencing in a study of shared clonotypes between healthy human individuals. Notes on the study in general: Among a handful of donors, approximately 5% of naive CD4 clonotypes were found in common.

Trimming shortened V by 3 bases and J by 4 bases, and 9 bases separated the two germline ends. Germline lookup yields CDR1 SGHVS and CDR2 FNYEAQ. The CDR3 loop spans 13 amino acids. CD45RO-negative cells were positively selected for CCR7, leaving out terminally differentiated effector memory CD45RA+ cells. Clones were read by immunoSEQ multiplex PCR, and TCRdb kept only the in-frame ones, dropping some. The sample yields around 2,000,000 clones, about 95% seen once. Worth noting for this clone: As yet, its antigen is unknown.

Sample: naive CD8+ T cells sorted from blood. The chain recombines TRBV7-6 with TRBJ1-1, with a weak D call TRBD1 (5 bases). The clonotype originates from a man younger than 30 in good health. Here the CDR3 DNA reads TGTGCCAGCAGCTTTGGAGGGGTCACTGAAGCTTTCTTT. Protein: CASSFGGVTEAFF.